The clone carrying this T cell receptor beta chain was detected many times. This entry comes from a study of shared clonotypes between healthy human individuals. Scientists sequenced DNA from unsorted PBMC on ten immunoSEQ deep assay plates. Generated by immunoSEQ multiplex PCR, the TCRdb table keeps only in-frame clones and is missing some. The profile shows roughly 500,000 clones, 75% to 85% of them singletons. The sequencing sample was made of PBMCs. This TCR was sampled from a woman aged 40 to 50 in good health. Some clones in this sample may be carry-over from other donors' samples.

The CDR3 nucleotides read TGTGCCAGCAGTTTAGGTAGCGACCCGAACACCGGGGAGCTGTTTTTT. This sequence encodes CASSLGSDPNTGELFF. This chain connects TRBV27 to TRBJ2-2, with a tentative D call TRBD2 (5 bases). The CDR3 is made up of 16 amino acids. V lost 2 bases to trimming and J lost 0 bases, with 10 bases between them. CDR1 MNHEY and CDR2 SMNVEV come from the germline V gene (reference sequence).